Described below is a single T cell receptor (beta chain) sequence and its context. The antigen it recognizes is unknown. Base quality data are lacking; no much larger clone is found one base away. These data belong to a study of blood T cell repertoires in COVID-19 (TCRdb year 2020). The study in broad terms: Samples covering the acute and convalescent phases of COVID-19 were provided by collaborators in the United States, Italy and Spain. The prospective study material was composed of cDNA or gDNA derived from T cells, B-cell-depleted T cells, or PBMCs. Deeply sampled blood TCRbeta repertoires from subjects exposed to, actively infected with, or recovered from COVID-19 were included in the dataset. The repertoires were released in a freely available public database meant as a resource for research on the immune response to SARS-CoV-2. The samples were drawn from two sources: the first 160 participants of the ongoing ImmuneRACE study, and 1,000 to 1,500 subjects contributed by 6 global collaborators. The sample metadata nearly always contained a de-identified subject ID, COVID-19 status, age in years and sex. Where available, HLA class I and class II types were obtained from metadata supplied by the sample provider rather than from assay-based typing.

TCRbeta CDR3 regions were amplified from genomic DNA by means of the immunoSEQ Assay, a bias-controlled multiplex PCR. Concerning the study's data processing: Nucleated cell counts per sample were estimated from amplification of reference gene primers within the assay. To quantify the absolute abundance of each unique TCRbeta CDR3 rearrangement, sequence reads were collapsed and filtered. For each sample, productive Simpson clonality was calculated as the square root of Simpson's diversity index across productive rearrangements. Sourced from immuneACCESS, this table was stored by TCRdb with only in-frame sequences that have V and J called. A share of the clones is absent; for the studies checked, an unresolved V gene accounts for under half, and the remainder has no known explanation. V, J and clone size are those of that table, while D and trimming were read from the DNA. The sample includes some 200,000 clones, with 84% observed a single time. About 1.5% of the sample rests with the top ten.

Here is what the overall study found, with its caveats: The amount of clinical and demographic metadata varied by source and participant and was provided uncurated.

Another Seattle source contributed samples from volunteer blood donors who had recovered from COVID-19. Collaborating institutions collected whole blood in K2EDTA tubes following their own protocols. For TCRbeta analysis, collaborators shipped samples as frozen whole blood, isolated PBMCs, or DNA extracted from either of those sample types. V is reduced by 4 bases and J by 4 bases, leaving a spacing of 8 bases between them. The germline V gene specifies SGHDT as CDR1 and YYEEEE as CDR2. The CDR3 measures 12 amino acids from cysteine to phenylalanine. The retained sequence is limited to the CDR3, 36 bases, with the frame set at the first base.

This receptor chain uses TRBV5-6 and TRBJ1-2; possibly the D gene is TRBD1, per 5 matching bases. The sequenced sample consisted of peripheral blood. The TCR originated in a woman between 40 and 55 years old who had recovered from COVID-19. CDR3 loop: CASSQGVYGYTF. The nucleotide sequence is given as TGTGCCAGCAGCCAGGGTGTCTATGGCTACACCTTC. Beyond the CDR3, the reference TRBV5-6 and TRBJ1-2 genes provide the residues; the full variable domain reads: DAGVTQSPTHLIKTRGQQVTLRCSPKSGHDTVSWYQQALGQGPQFIFQYYEEEERQRGNFPDRFSGHQFPNYSSELNVNALLLGDSALYLCASSQGVYGYTFGSGTRLTVV.